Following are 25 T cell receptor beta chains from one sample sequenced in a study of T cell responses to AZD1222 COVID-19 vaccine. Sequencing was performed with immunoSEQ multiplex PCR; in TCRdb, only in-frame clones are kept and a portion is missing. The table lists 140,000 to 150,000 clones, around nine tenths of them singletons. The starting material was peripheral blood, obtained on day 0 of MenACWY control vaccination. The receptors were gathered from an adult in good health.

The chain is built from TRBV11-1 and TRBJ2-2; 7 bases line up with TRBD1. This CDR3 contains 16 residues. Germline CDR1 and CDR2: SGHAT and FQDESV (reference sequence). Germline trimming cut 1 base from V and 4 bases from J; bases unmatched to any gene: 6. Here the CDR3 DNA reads TGTGCCAGCAGCTTAGAGGGACAGAGGGTCACCGGGGAGCTGTTTTTT. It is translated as CASSLEGQRVTGELFF.

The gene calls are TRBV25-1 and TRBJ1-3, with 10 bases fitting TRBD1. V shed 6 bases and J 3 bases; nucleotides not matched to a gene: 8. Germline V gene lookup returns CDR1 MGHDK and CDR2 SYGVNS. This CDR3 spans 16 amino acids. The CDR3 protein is CASRETGGFSGNTIYF. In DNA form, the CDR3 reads TGTGCCAGCAGAGAGACAGGGGGCTTTAGTGGAAACACCATATATTTT.

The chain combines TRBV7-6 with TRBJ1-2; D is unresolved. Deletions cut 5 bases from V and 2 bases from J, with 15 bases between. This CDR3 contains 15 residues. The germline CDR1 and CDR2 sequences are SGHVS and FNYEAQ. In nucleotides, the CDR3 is TGTGCCAGCAGCCCGCGGCCAGGAGGGAACTATGGCTACACCTTC. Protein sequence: CASSPRPGGNYGYTF.

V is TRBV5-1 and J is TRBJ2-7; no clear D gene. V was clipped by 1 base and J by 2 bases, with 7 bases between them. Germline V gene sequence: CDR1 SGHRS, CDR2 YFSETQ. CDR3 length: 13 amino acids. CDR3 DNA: TGCGCCAGCAGCTTGCCTGAGGCCTACGAGCAGTACTTC. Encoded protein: CASSLPEAYEQYF. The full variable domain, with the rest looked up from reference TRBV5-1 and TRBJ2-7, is KAGVTQTPRYLIKTRGQQVTLSCSPISGHRSVSWYQQTPGQGLQFLFEYFSETQRNKGNFPGRFSGRQFSNSRSEMNVSTLELGDSALYLCASSLPEAYEQYFGPGTRLTVT.

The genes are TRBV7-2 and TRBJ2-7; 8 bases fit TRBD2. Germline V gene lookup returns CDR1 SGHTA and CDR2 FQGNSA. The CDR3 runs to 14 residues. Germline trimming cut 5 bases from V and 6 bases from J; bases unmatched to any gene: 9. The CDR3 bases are TGTGCCAGCAGCCTCGCGGGAGGCCTTTCCGAGCAGTACTTC. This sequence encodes CASSLAGGLSEQYF.

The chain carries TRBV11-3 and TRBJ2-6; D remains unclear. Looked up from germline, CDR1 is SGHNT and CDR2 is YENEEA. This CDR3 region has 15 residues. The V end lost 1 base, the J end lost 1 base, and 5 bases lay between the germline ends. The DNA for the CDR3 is TGTGCCAGCAGCTTAGGCGCTTCTGGGGCCAACGTCCTGACTTTC. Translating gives CASSLGASGANVLTF.

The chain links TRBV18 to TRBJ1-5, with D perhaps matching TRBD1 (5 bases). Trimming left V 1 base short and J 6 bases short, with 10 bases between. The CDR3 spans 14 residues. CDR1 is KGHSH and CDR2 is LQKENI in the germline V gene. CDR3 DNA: TGTGCCAGCTCACCACAGGGCCAGGGTCAGCCCCAGCATTTT. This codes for CASSPQGQGQPQHF.

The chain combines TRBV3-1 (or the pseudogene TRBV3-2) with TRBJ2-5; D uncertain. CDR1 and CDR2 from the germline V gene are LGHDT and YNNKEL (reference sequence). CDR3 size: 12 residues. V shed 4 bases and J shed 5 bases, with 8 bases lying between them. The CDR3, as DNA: TGTGCCAGCAGCCCACAAAGGGAGACCCAGTACTTC. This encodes CASSPQRETQYF.

The DNA of the CDR3 is TGTGCCGCGGCTAGCGGGAGACTCTACGAGCAGTACTTC. It is translated as CAAASGRLYEQYF. The chain combines TRBV27 with TRBJ2-7, with 10 bases aligning to TRBD2. Trimming took 11 bases from V and 3 from J; bases not matched to a gene: 7. The CDR3 extends over 13 amino acids. Germline-derived CDR1 and CDR2 are MNHEY and SMNVEV (reference sequence).

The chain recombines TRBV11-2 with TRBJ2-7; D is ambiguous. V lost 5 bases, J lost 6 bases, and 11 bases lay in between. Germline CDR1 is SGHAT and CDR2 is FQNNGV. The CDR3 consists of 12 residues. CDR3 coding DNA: TGTGCCAGCAGCCCCACGGGTCCCGAGCAGTACTTC. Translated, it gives CASSPTGPEQYF.

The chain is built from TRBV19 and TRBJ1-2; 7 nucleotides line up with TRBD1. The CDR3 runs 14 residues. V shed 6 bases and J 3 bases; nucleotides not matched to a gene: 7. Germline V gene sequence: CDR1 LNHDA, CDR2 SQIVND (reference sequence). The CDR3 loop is CASRGQEGDYGYTF. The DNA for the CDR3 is TGTGCCAGTAGAGGACAGGAAGGAGACTATGGCTACACCTTC.

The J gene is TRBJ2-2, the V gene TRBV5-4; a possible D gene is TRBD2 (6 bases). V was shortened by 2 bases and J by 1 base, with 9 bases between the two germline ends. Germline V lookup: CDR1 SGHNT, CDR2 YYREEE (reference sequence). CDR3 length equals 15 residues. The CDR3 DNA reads TGTGCCAGCAGCTTCATAGCGGAGAACACCGGGGAGCTGTTTTTT. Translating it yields CASSFIAENTGELFF.

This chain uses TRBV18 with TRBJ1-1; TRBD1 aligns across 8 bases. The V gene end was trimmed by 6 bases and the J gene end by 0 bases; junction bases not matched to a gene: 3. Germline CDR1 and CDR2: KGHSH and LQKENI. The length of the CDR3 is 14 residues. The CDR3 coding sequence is TGTGCCAGCTCTCCGGACAGGGTGAACACTGAAGCTTTCTTT. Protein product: CASSPDRVNTEAFF.

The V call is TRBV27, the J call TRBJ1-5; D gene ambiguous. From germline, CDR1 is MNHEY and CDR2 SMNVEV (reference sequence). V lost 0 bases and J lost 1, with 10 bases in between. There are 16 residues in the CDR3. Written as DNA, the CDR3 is TGTGCCAGCAGTTTATCCGGAATCCCGAGCAATCAGCCCCAGCATTTT. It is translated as CASSLSGIPSNQPQHF.

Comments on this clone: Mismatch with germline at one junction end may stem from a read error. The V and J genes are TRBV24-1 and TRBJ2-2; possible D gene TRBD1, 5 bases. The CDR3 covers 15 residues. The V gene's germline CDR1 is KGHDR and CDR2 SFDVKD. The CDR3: CATSDSGQNTGELFF. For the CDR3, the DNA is TGTGCCACCAGCGATTCAGGACAGAACACCGGGGAGCTGTTTTTT.

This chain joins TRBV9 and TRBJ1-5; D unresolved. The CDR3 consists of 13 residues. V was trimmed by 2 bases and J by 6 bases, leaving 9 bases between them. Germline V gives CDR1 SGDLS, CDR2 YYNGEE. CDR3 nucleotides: TGTGCCAGCAGCGTGGACGCATTTCAGCCCCAGCATTTT. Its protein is CASSVDAFQPQHF.

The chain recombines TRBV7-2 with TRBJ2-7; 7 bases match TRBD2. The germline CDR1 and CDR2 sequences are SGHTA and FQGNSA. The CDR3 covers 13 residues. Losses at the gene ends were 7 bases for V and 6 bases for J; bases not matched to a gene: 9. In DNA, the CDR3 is TGTGCCAGCACCCGTTGGGGGGAGGGCGAGCAGTACTTC. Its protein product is CASTRWGEGEQYF.

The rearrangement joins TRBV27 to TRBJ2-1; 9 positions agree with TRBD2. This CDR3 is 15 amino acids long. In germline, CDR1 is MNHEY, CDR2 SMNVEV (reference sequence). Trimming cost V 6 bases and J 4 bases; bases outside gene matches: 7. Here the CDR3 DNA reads TGTGCCAGCAGCCAGGGGAGCGGGGGGTACAATGAGCAGTTCTTC. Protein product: CASSQGSGGYNEQFF.

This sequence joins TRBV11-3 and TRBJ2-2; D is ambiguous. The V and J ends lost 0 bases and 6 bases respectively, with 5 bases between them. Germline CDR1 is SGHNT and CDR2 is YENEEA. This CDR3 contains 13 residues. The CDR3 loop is CASSLDRAGELFF. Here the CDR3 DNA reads TGTGCCAGCAGCTTAGATCGTGCCGGGGAGCTGTTTTTT.

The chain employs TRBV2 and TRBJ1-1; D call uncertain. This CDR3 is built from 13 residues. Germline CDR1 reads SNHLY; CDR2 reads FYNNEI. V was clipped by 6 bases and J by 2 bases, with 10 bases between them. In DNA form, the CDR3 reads TGTGCCAGCAGGTTCGCTTTCAACACTGAAGCTTTCTTT. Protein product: CASRFAFNTEAFF.

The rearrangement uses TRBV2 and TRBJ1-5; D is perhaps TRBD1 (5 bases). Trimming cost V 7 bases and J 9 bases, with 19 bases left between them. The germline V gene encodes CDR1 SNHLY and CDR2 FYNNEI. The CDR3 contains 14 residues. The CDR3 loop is CASTGTVDLGPQHF. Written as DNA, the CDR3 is TGTGCCAGCACTGGGACCGTTGATTTGGGGCCCCAGCATTTT.

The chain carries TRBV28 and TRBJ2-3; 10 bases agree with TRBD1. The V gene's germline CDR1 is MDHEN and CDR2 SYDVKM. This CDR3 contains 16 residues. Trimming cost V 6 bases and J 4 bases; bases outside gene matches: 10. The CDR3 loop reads CASSPPPGQGSDTQYF. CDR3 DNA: TGTGCCAGCAGCCCTCCCCCGGGACAGGGGTCAGATACGCAGTATTTT.

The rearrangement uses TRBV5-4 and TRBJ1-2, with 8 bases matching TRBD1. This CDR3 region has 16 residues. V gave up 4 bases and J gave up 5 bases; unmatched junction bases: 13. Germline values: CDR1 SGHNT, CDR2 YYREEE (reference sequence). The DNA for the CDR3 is TGTGCCAGCAGCAAGCGATTACAGGGGGTCGGATATGGCTACACCTTC. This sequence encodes CASSKRLQGVGYGYTF.

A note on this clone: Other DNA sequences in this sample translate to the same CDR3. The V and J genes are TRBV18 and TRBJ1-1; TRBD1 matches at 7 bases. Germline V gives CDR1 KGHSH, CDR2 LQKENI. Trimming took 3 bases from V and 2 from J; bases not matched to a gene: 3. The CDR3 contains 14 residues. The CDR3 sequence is CASSPTGLNTEAFF. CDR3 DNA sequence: TGTGCCAGCTCACCGACAGGGCTCAACACTGAAGCTTTCTTT. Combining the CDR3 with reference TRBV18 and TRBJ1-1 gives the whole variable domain NAGVMQNPRHLVRRRGQEARLRCSPMKGHSHVYWYRQLPEEGLKFMVYLQKENIIDESGMPKERFSAEFPKEGPSILRIQQVVRGDSAAYFCASSPTGLNTEAFFGQGTRLTVV.

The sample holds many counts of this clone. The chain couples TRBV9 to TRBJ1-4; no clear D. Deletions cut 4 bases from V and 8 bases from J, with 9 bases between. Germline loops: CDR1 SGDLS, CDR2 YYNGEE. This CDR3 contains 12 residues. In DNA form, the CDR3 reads TGTGCCAGCAGCCCCGGGCGGGAAAAACTGTTTTTT. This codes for CASSPGREKLFF.